This T cell receptor (beta chain) is from a study of PD-1 blockade in classical Hodgkin lymphoma. Study-wide findings and caveats: Whatever underlies the repertoire differences (possibly disease activity or prior therapy) remains undefined.

Comment on this clone: Its antigen is unknown.

All the patients suffered relapse after autologous stem cell transplantation, and brentuximab vedotin exposure differed. Sequencing used immunoSEQ multiplex PCR; TCRdb keeps in-frame clones, though not all of them. The repertoire holds about 93,000 clones, with roughly 91% as singletons. Trimming removed 3 bases from V and 6 bases from J; junction bases left unmatched: 14. Per germline, CDR1 LNHDA and CDR2 SQIVND (reference sequence). CDR3 length: 17 amino acids. This receptor was obtained from a human donor with classical Hodgkin lymphoma. The V gene is TRBV19, the J gene TRBJ1-5; 7 nucleotides agree with TRBD1. The source material was peripheral blood mononuclear cells (PBMCs), sampled before the second cycle of nivolumab. CDR3 nucleotides: TGTGCCAGTAGTATCCCCGGACAGGCGGGTGGAGGTCAGCCCCAGCATTTT. Amino acids: CASSIPGQAGGGQPQHF. Full variable domain (missing parts from reference TRBV19 and TRBJ1-5): DGGITQSPKYLFRKEGQNVTLSCEQNLNHDAMYWYRQDPGQGLRLIYYSQIVNDFQKGDIAEGYSVSREKKESFPLTVTSAQKNPTAFYLCASSIPGQAGGGQPQHFGDGTRLSIL.